The source of this T cell receptor (beta chain) is a study of control samples from healthy donors and cancer patients. Germline V gene data show CDR1 as MDHEN and CDR2 as SYDVKM. V gave up 8 bases and J gave up 6 bases; unmatched junction bases: 10. The CDR3 is 15 amino acids. TCRdb's copy holds only in-frame clones and misses some; the assay was immunoSEQ multiplex PCR. This table holds 150,000 to 200,000 clones, around nine tenths found once. The material sequenced was blood. The chain has TRBV28 and TRBJ2-2; TRBD2 agrees at 9 bases. This TCR was recovered from a woman in her 30s in good health. The CDR3 loop reads CASRARLAVSGELFF. CDR3 nucleotides: TGTGCCAGCCGAGCAAGACTAGCGGTTTCCGGGGAGCTGTTTTTT.